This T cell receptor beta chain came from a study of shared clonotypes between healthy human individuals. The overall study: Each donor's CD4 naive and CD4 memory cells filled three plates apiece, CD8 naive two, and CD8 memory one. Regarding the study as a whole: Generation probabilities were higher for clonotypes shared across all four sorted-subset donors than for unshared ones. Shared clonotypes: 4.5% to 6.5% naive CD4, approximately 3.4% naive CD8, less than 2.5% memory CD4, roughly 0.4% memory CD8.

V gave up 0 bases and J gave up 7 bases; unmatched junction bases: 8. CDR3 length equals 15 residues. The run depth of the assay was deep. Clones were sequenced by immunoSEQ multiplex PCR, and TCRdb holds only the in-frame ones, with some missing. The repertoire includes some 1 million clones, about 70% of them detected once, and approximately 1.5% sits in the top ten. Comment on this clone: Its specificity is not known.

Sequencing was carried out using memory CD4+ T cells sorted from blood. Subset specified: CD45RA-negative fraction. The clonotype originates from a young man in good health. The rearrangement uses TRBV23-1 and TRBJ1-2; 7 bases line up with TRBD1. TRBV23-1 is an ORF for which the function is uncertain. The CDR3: CASSQSQQGLRGYTF. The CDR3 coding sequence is TGCGCCAGCAGTCAATCCCAACAGGGGTTGCGTGGCTACACCTTC.